A selection of T cell receptor beta chains follows, all from one sample in a study of cytomegalovirus exposure and HLA in healthy donors. TCRdb's table, derived via immunoSEQ multiplex PCR, lists solely in-frame clones and lacks some. Of 66,000 or so clones listed, around 97% are singletons. Sequenced input: PBMCs. The source is a woman aged 18-35 years in good health and CMV-seropositive. The CDR3 runs from the conserved cysteine through the conserved F or W.

14 | TRBJ2-5 | TRBV5-1 | CASSSYGQGETQYF
16 | TRBJ2-1 | TRBV4-2 | CASSQGRPSGYNEQFF
14 | TRBJ2-1 | TRBV28 | CASSPLTEYNEQFF
14 | TRBJ2-7 | TRBV6-6 | CASSVAGTAYEQYF
15 | TRBJ1-5 | TRBV5-1 | CASSLLQGVNQPQHF
13 | TRBJ2-7 | TRBV5-6 | CASSLVHSYEQYF
14 | TRBJ2-5 | TRBV30 | CAWTSGQGVETQYF
15 | TRBJ1-4 | TRBV6-6 | CASSYKQGQEEKLFF
14 | TRBJ1-1 | TRBV14 | CASSQGHTNTEAFF
17 | TRBJ2-3 | TRBV9 | CASSALTSGVRGDTQYF